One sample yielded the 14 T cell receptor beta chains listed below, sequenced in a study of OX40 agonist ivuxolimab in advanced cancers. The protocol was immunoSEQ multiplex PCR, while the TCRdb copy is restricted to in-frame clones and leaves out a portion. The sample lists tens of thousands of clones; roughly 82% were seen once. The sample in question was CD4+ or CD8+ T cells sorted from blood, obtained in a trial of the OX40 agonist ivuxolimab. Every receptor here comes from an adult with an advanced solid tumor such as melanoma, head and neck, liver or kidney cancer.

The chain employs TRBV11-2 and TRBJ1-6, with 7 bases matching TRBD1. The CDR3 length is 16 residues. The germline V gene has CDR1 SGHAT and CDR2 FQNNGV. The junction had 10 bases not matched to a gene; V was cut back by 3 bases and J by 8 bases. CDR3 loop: CASSLLKTGMDSPLHF. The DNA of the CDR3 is TGTGCCAGCAGCTTGTTAAAGACAGGGATGGATTCACCCCTCCACTTT.

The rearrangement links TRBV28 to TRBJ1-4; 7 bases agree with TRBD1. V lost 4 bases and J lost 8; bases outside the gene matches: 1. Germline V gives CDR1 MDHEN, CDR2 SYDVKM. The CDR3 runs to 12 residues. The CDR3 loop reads CASSSDREKLFF. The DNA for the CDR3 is TGTGCCAGCAGTTCGGACAGGGAAAAACTGTTTTTT.

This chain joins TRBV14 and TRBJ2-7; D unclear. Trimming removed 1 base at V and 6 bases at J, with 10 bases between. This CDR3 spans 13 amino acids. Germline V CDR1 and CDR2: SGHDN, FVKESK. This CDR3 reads CASSQGPLREQYF. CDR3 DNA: TGTGCCAGCAGCCAAGGTCCGCTGCGCGAGCAGTACTTC.

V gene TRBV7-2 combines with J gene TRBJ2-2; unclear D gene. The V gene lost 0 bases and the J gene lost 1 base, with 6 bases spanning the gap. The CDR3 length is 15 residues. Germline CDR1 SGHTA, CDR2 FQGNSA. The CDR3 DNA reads TGTGCCAGCAGCTTAGCATCCCAGAACACCGGGGAGCTGTTTTTT. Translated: CASSLASQNTGELFF.

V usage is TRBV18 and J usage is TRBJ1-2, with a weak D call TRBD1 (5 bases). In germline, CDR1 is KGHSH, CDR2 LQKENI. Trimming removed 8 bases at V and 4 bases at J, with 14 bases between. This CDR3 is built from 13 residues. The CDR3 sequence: CASATDSAYGYTF. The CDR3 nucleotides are TGTGCCAGCGCGACAGATTCGGCCTATGGCTACACCTTC. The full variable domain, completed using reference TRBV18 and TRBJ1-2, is NAGVMQNPRHLVRRRGQEARLRCSPMKGHSHVYWYRQLPEEGLKFMVYLQKENIIDESGMPKERFSAEFPKEGPSILRIQQVVRGDSAAYFCASATDSAYGYTFGSGTRLTVV.

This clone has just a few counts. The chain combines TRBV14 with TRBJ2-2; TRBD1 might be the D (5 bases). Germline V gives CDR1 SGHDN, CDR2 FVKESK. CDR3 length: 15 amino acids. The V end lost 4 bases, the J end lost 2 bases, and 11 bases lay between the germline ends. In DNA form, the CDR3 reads TGTGCCAGCAGCCTAAGGACACCCAACACCGGGGAGCTGTTTTTT. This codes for CASSLRTPNTGELFF.

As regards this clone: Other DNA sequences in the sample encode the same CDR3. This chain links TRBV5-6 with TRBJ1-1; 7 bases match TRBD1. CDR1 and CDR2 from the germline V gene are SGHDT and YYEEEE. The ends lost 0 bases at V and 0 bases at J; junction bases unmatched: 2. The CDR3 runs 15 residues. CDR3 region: CASSLVGGMNTEAFF. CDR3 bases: TGTGCCAGCAGCTTGGTAGGGGGCATGAACACTGAAGCTTTCTTT.

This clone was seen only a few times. CDR3 DNA: TGTGCCAGCACCGGCGTGGGACTTAGTACTTCACCCCTCCACTTT. It is translated as CASTGVGLSTSPLHF. The V call is TRBV2, the J call TRBJ1-6, with D possibly matching TRBD1 (5 bases). The CDR3 is 15 residues long. The germline V gene encodes CDR1 SNHLY and CDR2 FYNNEI. V was pared by 7 bases and J by 9 bases, with 19 bases between. The whole variable domain, remainder taken from reference TRBV2 and TRBJ1-6, is EPEVTQTPSHQVTQMGQEVILRCVPISNHLYFYWYRQILGQKVEFLVSFYNNEISEKSEIFDDQFSVERPDGSNFTLKIRSTKLEDSAMYFCASTGVGLSTSPLHFGNGTRLTVT.

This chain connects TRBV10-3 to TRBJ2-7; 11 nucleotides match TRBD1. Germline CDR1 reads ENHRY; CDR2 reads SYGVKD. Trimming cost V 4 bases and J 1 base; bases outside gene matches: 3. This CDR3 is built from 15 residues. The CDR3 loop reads CAISAGTGGSYEQYF. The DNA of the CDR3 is TGTGCCATCAGTGCCGGGACAGGGGGTTCCTACGAGCAGTACTTC.

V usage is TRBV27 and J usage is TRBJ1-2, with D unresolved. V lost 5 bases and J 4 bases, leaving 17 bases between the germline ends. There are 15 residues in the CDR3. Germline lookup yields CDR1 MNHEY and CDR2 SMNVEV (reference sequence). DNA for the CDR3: TGTGCCAGCAGTCCCTTGACTACAGATTCCTATGGCTACACCTTC. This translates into CASSPLTTDSYGYTF.

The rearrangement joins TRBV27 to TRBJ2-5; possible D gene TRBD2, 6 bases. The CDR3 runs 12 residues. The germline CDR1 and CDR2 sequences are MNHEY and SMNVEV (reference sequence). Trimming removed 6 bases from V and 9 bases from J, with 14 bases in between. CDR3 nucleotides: TGTGCCAGCAGCGACCGTTGGGAGGCCCAGTACTTC. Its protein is CASSDRWEAQYF.

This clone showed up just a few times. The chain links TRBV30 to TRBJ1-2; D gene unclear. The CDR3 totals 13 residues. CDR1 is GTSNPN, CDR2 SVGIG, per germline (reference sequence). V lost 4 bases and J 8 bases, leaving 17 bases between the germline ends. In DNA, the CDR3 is TGTGCCTGGAAAGACCCCGAGGGTAGGGGCTACACCTTC. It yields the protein CAWKDPEGRGYTF.

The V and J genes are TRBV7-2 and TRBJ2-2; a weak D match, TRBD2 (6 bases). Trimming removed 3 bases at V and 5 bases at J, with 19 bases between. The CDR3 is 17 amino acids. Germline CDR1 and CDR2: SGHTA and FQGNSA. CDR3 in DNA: TGTGCCAGCAGCTTCTCACGGGCGGGGCTAGGGACCGGGGAGCTGTTTTTT. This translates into CASSFSRAGLGTGELFF.

The DNA of the CDR3 is TGCGCCAGCAGCTCGGGACAGTTCTCAGATACGCAGTATTTT. Translating it yields CASSSGQFSDTQYF. The gene calls are TRBV5-1 and TRBJ2-3, with 7 bases aligning to TRBD1. Unmatched junction bases numbered 5, after V lost 3 bases and J lost 4 bases. The CDR3 spans 14 residues. Germline CDR1 SGHRS, CDR2 YFSETQ.